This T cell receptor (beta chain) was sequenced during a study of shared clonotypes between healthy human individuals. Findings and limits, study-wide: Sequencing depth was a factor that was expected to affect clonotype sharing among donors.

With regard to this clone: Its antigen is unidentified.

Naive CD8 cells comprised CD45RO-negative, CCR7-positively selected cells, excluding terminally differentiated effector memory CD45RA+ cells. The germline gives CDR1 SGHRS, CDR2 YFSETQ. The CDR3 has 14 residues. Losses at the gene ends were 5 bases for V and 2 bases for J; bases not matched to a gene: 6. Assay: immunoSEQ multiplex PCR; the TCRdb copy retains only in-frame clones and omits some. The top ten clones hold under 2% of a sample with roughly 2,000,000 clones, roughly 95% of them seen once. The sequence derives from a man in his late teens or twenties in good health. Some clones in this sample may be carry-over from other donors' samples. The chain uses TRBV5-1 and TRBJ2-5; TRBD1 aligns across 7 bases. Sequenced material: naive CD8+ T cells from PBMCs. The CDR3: CASSLGQEQETQYF. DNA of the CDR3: TGCGCCAGCAGTCTTGGACAGGAACAAGAGACCCAGTACTTC.